Listed below are T cell receptor beta chains from one sample, sequenced in a study of long-term antiretroviral therapy in people with HIV. The data were produced by immunoSEQ multiplex PCR, yet TCRdb's version contains in-frame clones alone and is incomplete. This sample has about 24,000 clones, with 95% found just once. The specimen was unsorted PBMCs, collected around 5 years after starting antiretroviral therapy. All receptors come from a woman in her fifties or sixties with HIV. Each CDR3 is given with its conserved first and last residue. The D gene is left open where the match is weak. The size of a clone is reported for some rows only, either as once, few or many, or as a class for expanded clones.

TRBJ2-7	-	TRBD2	TRBV6-1	CASSVTSGFSYEQYF	TGTGCCAGCAGTGTGACTAGCGGGTTCTCCTACGAGCAGTACTTC
TRBJ1-5	-	-	TRBV5-5	CASSPAGVYSNQPQHF	TGTGCCAGCAGCCCCGCAGGGGTTTATAGCAATCAGCCCCAGCATTTT
TRBJ1-5	-	-	TRBV5-1	CASSFGGSNQPQHF	TGCGCCAGCAGCTTTGGGGGTAGCAATCAGCCCCAGCATTTT
TRBJ2-3	-	TRBD2	TRBV7-3	CASSPTGTSSDTQYF	TGTGCCAGCAGCCCAACCGGGACTAGTTCAGATACGCAGTATTTT
TRBJ2-3	-	TRBD2	TRBV5-1	CASSQLTSGVLNTQYF	TGCGCCAGCAGCCAACTGACTAGCGGCGTTTTGAATACGCAGTATTTT
TRBJ1-3	-	TRBD1	TRBV4-1	CASSQEAGTGTGNTIYF	TGCGCCAGCAGCCAAGAAGCCGGGACAGGGACTGGAAACACCATATATTTT
TRBJ2-1	-	TRBD2	TRBV5-1	CASSPGGRRGNEQFF	TGCGCCAGTTCGCCCGGGGGGAGAAGAGGTAATGAGCAGTTCTTC
TRBJ1-5	-	-	TRBV28	CASRPMWGGGQPQHF	TGTGCCAGCAGGCCGATGTGGGGGGGTGGTCAGCCCCAGCATTTT
TRBJ2-1	-	-	TRBV19	CASSVSEYNEQFF	TGTGCCAGTAGTGTTAGCGAGTACAATGAGCAGTTCTTC
TRBJ1-1	-	-	TRBV29-1	CSSRAFRDTEAFF	TGCAGCTCAAGGGCATTTCGAGACACTGAAGCTTTCTTT
TRBJ1-4	-	-	TRBV27	CASSLRGEANEKLFF	TGTGCCAGCAGTTTAAGGGGAGAGGCTAATGAAAAACTGTTTTTT
TRBJ1-1	-	TRBD1	TRBV28	CASSYRDRDFF	TGTGCCAGCAGTTACCGGGACAGGGATTTCTTT
TRBJ2-2	-	-	TRBV2	CASRPGANTGELFF	TGTGCCAGCAGGCCGGGAGCGAACACCGGGGAGCTGTTTTTT
TRBJ1-2	-	-	TRBV5-6	CASSLILGGAQTYGYTF	TGTGCCAGCAGCTTGATACTAGGGGGGGCGCAGACCTATGGCTACACCTTC
TRBJ2-2	-	-	TRBV6-1	CASGAGQFLGELFF	TGTGCCAGCGGTGCGGGACAGTTCCTGGGGGAGCTGTTTTTT
TRBJ2-7	-	-	TRBV5-6	CASSLNFYEQYF	TGTGCCAGCAGCCTGAACTTCTACGAGCAGTACTTC
TRBJ2-1	-	TRBD2	TRBV7-9	CASSPGTSGSSYNEQFF	TGTGCCAGCAGCCCGGGAACTAGCGGGAGCTCCTACAATGAGCAGTTCTTC
TRBJ2-1	-	TRBD2	TRBV7-2	CASSRTSGSTNEQFF	TGTGCCAGCAGCCGGACTAGCGGGAGTACGAATGAGCAGTTCTTC
TRBJ2-7	once	-	TRBV7-9	CASRSIGAFDYEQYF	TGTGCCAGCAGGTCAATAGGGGCTTTCGACTACGAGCAGTACTTC
TRBJ2-7	-	-	TRBV7-2	CASGNSYEQYF	TGTGCCAGCGGTAACTCCTACGAGCAGTACTTC
TRBJ2-1	-	TRBD2	TRBV18	CASSPPRTSGMYEQFF	TGTGCCAGCTCACCACCGAGGACTAGCGGGATGTATGAGCAGTTCTTC
TRBJ1-5	few	-	TRBV30	CARLLGVPRPFYSNQPQHF	TGTGCCCGATTACTTGGGGTCCCAAGACCGTTTTATAGCAATCAGCCCCAGCATTTT
TRBJ1-4	-	-	TRBV19	CASRVSGANEKLFF	TGTGCCAGTAGGGTCTCCGGTGCTAATGAAAAACTGTTTTTT
TRBJ2-3	-	-	TRBV5-4	CASSRREGFTDTQYF	TGTGCCAGCAGCCGGCGAGAGGGTTTCACAGATACGCAGTATTTT
TRBJ1-1	-	-	TRBV28	CASSLRALNTEAFF	TGTGCCAGCAGTCTGAGGGCCTTGAACACTGAAGCTTTCTTT
TRBJ1-4	-	-	TRBV7-2	CASSMSATNEKLFF	TGTGCCAGCAGCATGTCAGCAACTAATGAAAAACTGTTTTTT
TRBJ2-7	-	TRBD2	TRBV9	CASSVVGIAGAGEQYF	TGTGCCAGCAGCGTAGTGGGGATAGCGGGAGCGGGAGAGCAGTACTTC
TRBJ1-5	-	-	TRBV27	CASSLLPWNQPQHF	TGTGCCAGCAGTTTGTTGCCGTGGAATCAGCCCCAGCATTTT
TRBJ2-3	-	TRBD2	TRBV5-1	CASWAGSGSTDTQYF	TGCGCCAGCTGGGCGGGTAGCGGGAGTACAGATACGCAGTATTTT
TRBJ2-2	-	-	TRBV28	CASSWGQLNTGELFF	TGTGCCAGCAGTTGGGGACAACTGAACACCGGGGAGCTGTTTTTT
TRBJ1-1	-	-	TRBV28	CASGNLAFF	TGTGCCAGCGGGAACTTAGCTTTCTTT
TRBJ2-5	-	-	TRBV11-3	CASSSTGRGLQETQYF	TGTGCCAGCAGCTCGACCGGGAGAGGGCTCCAAGAGACCCAGTACTTC
TRBJ1-1	-	TRBD1	TRBV27	CASSWRQGGTEAFF	TGTGCCAGCAGTTGGAGACAGGGAGGGACTGAAGCTTTCTTT
TRBJ2-3	-	-	TRBV28	CASSYPDTQYF	TGTGCCAGCAGTTATCCAGATACGCAGTATTTT
TRBJ1-4	-	-	TRBV18	CATRAPEWRNEKLFF	TGTGCCACTCGCGCCCCTGAGTGGCGTAATGAAAAACTGTTTTTT
TRBJ2-7	-	-	TRBV7-2	CASSSQVVEQYF	TGTGCCAGCAGCTCACAGGTTGTGGAGCAGTACTTC
TRBJ2-1	-	-	TRBV4-2	CASSQPMDASLSSYNEQFF	TGTGCCAGCAGCCAGCCTATGGACGCTTCCCTTAGCTCCTACAATGAGCAGTTCTTC
TRBJ2-4	once	-	TRBV5-4	CASSLAEGLGKNIQYF	TGTGCCAGCAGCTTGGCGGAGGGGTTGGGGAAAAACATTCAGTACTTC
TRBJ2-1	-	TRBD2	TRBV6-1	CASSSGEGLLYEQFF	TGTGCCAGCAGTAGCGGGGAGGGGTTATTGTATGAGCAGTTCTTC
TRBJ1-1	-	-	TRBV19	CASSRTGPTMNTEAFF	TGTGCCAGTAGTCGCACAGGGCCCACTATGAACACTGAAGCTTTCTTT